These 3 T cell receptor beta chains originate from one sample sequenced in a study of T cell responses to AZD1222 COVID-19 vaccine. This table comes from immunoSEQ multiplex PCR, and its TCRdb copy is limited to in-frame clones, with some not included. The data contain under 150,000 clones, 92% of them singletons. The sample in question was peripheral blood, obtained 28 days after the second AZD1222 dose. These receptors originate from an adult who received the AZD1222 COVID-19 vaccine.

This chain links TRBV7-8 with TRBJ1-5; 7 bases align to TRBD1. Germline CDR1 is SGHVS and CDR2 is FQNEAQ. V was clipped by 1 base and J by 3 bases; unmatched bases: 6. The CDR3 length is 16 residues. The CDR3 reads CASSLEVTGPNQPQHF. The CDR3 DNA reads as TGTGCCAGCAGCTTAGAGGTGACAGGGCCCAATCAGCCCCAGCATTTT. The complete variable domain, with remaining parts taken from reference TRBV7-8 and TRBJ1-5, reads GAGVSQSPRYKVAKRGQDVALRCDPISGHVSLFWYQQALGQGPEFLTYFQNEAQLDKSGLPSDRFFAERPEGSVSTLKIQRTQQEDSAVYLCASSLEVTGPNQPQHFGDGTRLSIL.

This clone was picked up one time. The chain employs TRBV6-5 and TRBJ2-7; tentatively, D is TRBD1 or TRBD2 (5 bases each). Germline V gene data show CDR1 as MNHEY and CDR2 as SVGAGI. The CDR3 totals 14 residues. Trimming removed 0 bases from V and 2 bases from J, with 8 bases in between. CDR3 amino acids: CASSYSGDTYEQYF. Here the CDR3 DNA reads TGTGCCAGCAGTTACTCGGGGGATACCTACGAGCAGTACTTC.

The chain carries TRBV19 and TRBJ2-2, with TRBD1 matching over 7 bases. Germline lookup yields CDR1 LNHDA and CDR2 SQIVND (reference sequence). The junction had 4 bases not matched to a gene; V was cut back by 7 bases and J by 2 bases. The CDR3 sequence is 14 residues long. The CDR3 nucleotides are TGTGCCAGTACTCCAGGGGGTAACACCGGGGAGCTGTTTTTT. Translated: CASTPGGNTGELFF.